One sample yielded the 22 T cell receptor beta chains listed below, sequenced in a study of cytomegalovirus exposure and HLA in healthy donors. PCR primers comprised 60 Vbeta and 13 Jbeta primers. The protocol was immunoSEQ multiplex PCR, while the TCRdb copy is restricted to in-frame clones and leaves out a portion. The table has tens of thousands of clones, around 70% seen once. Sample: PBMCs. These receptors all stem from a woman aged 50 to 60 in good health and CMV-seropositive.

The V gene is TRBV5-4, the J gene TRBJ2-1; 7 nucleotides align to TRBD2. Per germline, CDR1 SGHNT and CDR2 YYREEE (reference sequence). The CDR3 runs 18 residues. V was clipped by 0 bases and J by 7 bases; unmatched bases: 16. CDR3 DNA: TGTGCCAGCAGCTTGGAGTCTATGGGCGGGAGAATAGGGAATGAGCAGTTCTTC. It encodes CASSLESMGGRIGNEQFF.

The chain couples TRBV6-1 to TRBJ2-7; D gene ambiguous. The CDR3 runs to 13 residues. Germline CDR1 MNHNS, CDR2 SASEGT. V was pared by 8 bases and J by 2 bases, with 13 bases between. The CDR3 here is CASYSTPPYEQYF. In nucleotides, the CDR3 is TGTGCCAGCTACTCGACACCTCCCTACGAGCAGTACTTC.

V is TRBV28 and J is TRBJ1-1; 9 nucleotides align to TRBD1. There are 16 residues in the CDR3. Trimming took 3 bases from V and 5 from J; bases not matched to a gene: 10. Germline V CDR1 and CDR2: MDHEN, SYDVKM. Here the CDR3 DNA reads TGTGCCAGCAGTTTCTTACCCGGGACAGGGAATACTGAAGCTTTCTTT. This translates into CASSFLPGTGNTEAFF.

This chain links TRBV7-8 with TRBJ2-7, with 8 positions matching TRBD2. CDR1 and CDR2 from the germline V gene are SGHVS and FQNEAQ. The V gene end was trimmed by 2 bases and the J gene end by 2 bases; junction bases not matched to a gene: 2. There are 14 residues in the CDR3. The CDR3 sequence is CASSLIAGPYEQYF. The CDR3 coding sequence is TGTGCCAGCAGCTTAATAGCGGGGCCCTACGAGCAGTACTTC.

The chain employs TRBV5-1 and TRBJ2-5; D call uncertain. Germline V gene lookup returns CDR1 SGHRS and CDR2 YFSETQ. This CDR3 region has 14 residues. The ends were cut back, 0 bases at V and 1 base at J, with 7 bases in the middle. CDR3 sequence (DNA): TGCGCCAGCAGCTTGGCGGCAGGCCAAGAGACCCAGTACTTC. Its protein product is CASSLAAGQETQYF.

The chain employs TRBV9 and TRBJ2-7, with D perhaps TRBD1 (6 bases). V gave up 0 bases and J gave up 4 bases, with 14 bases separating them. Per the germline V gene, CDR1 is SGDLS and CDR2 is YYNGEE. The CDR3 totals 15 residues. The CDR3 sequence is CASSVDGQGIYEQYF. The CDR3 region has the DNA TGTGCCAGCAGCGTAGACGGGCAGGGGATATACGAGCAGTACTTC.

The chain combines TRBV28 with TRBJ2-7; D unresolved. The germline V gene has CDR1 MDHEN and CDR2 SYDVKM. The CDR3 has 15 amino acids. V shed 5 bases and J shed 1 base, with 15 bases lying between them. The CDR3 region is CASSPRLGLSYEQYF. DNA of the CDR3: TGTGCCAGCAGTCCTCGCCTCGGTCTATCCTACGAGCAGTACTTC.

V usage is TRBV9 and J usage is TRBJ2-7; 9 bases fit TRBD1. The CDR3 has 14 residues. The V segment lost 0 bases and the J segment 7 bases; nucleotides outside the gene matches: 5. Germline V gives CDR1 SGDLS, CDR2 YYNGEE. The CDR3 protein is CASSVEWDRDEQYF. The DNA for the CDR3 is TGTGCCAGCAGCGTAGAGTGGGACAGGGATGAGCAGTACTTC.

V is TRBV7-6 and J is TRBJ1-1; 8 positions agree with TRBD1. Germline V lookup: CDR1 SGHVS, CDR2 FNYEAQ. The V and J ends lost 3 bases and 1 base, in that order; junction bases with no gene match: 1. This CDR3 comprises 14 residues. The CDR3 DNA reads as TGTGCCAGCAGCTTGGGACAGGCGAACACTGAAGCTTTCTTT. Its translation: CASSLGQANTEAFF.

The chain joins TRBV5-4 to TRBJ2-7, with 11 bases fitting TRBD1. This CDR3 is built from 15 residues. Germline loops: CDR1 SGHNT, CDR2 YYREEE (reference sequence). J gave up 0 bases and V 4 bases, and 3 bases lay outside the gene matches. The CDR3 DNA follows: TGTGCCAGCAGCCCGGGACAGGGGGGCTCCTACGAGCAGTACTTC. It codes for CASSPGQGGSYEQYF.

This clone was picked up a small number of times. The chain carries TRBV9 and TRBJ2-2; D is perhaps TRBD1 (6 bases). This CDR3 is built from 12 residues. CDR1 and CDR2 from the germline V gene are SGDLS and YYNGEE. The V end was cut by 4 bases, the J end by 13 bases, with 14 bases between. The CDR3: CASSLRGSGLFF. The CDR3 nucleotides are TGTGCCAGCAGCCTCAGGGGAAGCGGGCTGTTTTTT.

This clone was seen a few times. CDR3 amino acids: CASSKGTGQGNTIYF. In DNA, the CDR3 is TGCGCCAGCAGCAAAGGGACAGGGCAGGGAAACACCATATATTTT. The chain combines TRBV5-1 with TRBJ1-3, with 9 positions matching TRBD1. Germline V CDR1 and CDR2: SGHRS, YFSETQ. Trimming removed 4 bases from V and 4 bases from J; junction bases left unmatched: 6. This CDR3 comprises 15 residues.

This clone occurred a few times. The genes are TRBV5-5 and TRBJ2-2, with unresolved D. Trimming took 4 bases from V and 4 from J, leaving 11 bases between them. The CDR3 loop spans 14 amino acids. The germline V gene has CDR1 SGHKS and CDR2 YYEKEE (reference sequence). The CDR3 sequence is CASSATLLTGELFF. The CDR3 bases are TGTGCCAGCAGCGCAACTCTACTCACCGGGGAGCTGTTTTTT.

The chain links TRBV4-1 to TRBJ2-5; 9 bases map to TRBD1. J was trimmed by 9 bases and V by 6 bases; bases with no gene match: 8. Looked up from germline, CDR1 is MGHRA and CDR2 is YSYEKL. The CDR3 loop spans 13 amino acids. CDR3 residues: CASRQGAGAPQYF. The CDR3 coding sequence is TGCGCCAGCAGACAGGGGGCGGGAGCTCCCCAGTACTTC.

The chain carries TRBV9 and TRBJ1-1, with D maybe TRBD1 (5 bases). Between the trimmed V and J ends, which lost 3 bases and 4 bases, there was a span of 16 bases. CDR1 and CDR2 (germline): SGDLS, YYNGEE. The CDR3 runs to 15 residues. CDR3 protein: CASSATPSRGTEAFF. The CDR3, as DNA: TGTGCCAGCAGCGCCACTCCCAGTAGGGGCACTGAAGCTTTCTTT. Full variable domain (rest looked up from reference TRBV9 and TRBJ1-1): DSGVTQTPKHLITATGQRVTLRCSPRSGDLSVYWYQQSLDQGLQFLIQYYNGEERAKGNILERFSAQQFPDLHSELNLSSLELGDSALYFCASSATPSRGTEAFFGQGTRLTVV.

The V and J genes are TRBV9 and TRBJ2-2; D is possibly TRBD1 (5 bases). Germline assignment: CDR1 SGDLS and CDR2 YYNGEE. The CDR3 contains 15 residues. The V end lost 4 bases, the J end lost 0 bases, and 10 bases lay between the germline ends. The CDR3, as DNA: TGTGCCAGCAGCCTCGGACACACGAACACCGGGGAGCTGTTTTTT. Its translation is CASSLGHTNTGELFF.

The rearrangement uses TRBV5-6 and TRBJ2-5; TRBD1 is a possible D gene (8 bases). The CDR3 has 16 residues. Germline values: CDR1 SGHDT, CDR2 YYEEEE. With 2 bases removed from V and 4 bases from J, the gap between germline ends came to 18 bases. The chain's CDR3 is CASSFVGQGGGETQYF. The CDR3 nucleotides are TGTGCCAGCAGCTTCGTAGGACAGGGAGGGGGAGAGACCCAGTACTTC.

This clone was picked up one time. This rearrangement joins TRBV18 to TRBJ2-7; 9 nucleotides align to TRBD1. The V gene end was trimmed by 4 bases and the J gene end by 3 bases; junction bases not matched to a gene: 4. This CDR3 region has 14 residues. Germline CDR1 KGHSH, CDR2 LQKENI. This CDR3 is CASSQYRGHYEQYF. DNA for the CDR3: TGTGCCAGCTCACAATACAGGGGGCACTACGAGCAGTACTTC.

V usage is TRBV5-1 and J usage is TRBJ2-1, with D unresolved. The CDR3 is 13 residues long. Trimming stripped 0 bases from V and 6 bases from J, with 7 bases between. Per germline, CDR1 SGHRS and CDR2 YFSETQ. The CDR3 spells CASSLVLGNEQFF. In DNA, the CDR3 is TGCGCCAGCAGCTTGGTCCTAGGCAATGAGCAGTTCTTC.

This chain connects TRBV7-9 to TRBJ2-5, with TRBD2 identical over 7 bases. J was trimmed by 2 bases and V by 1 base; bases with no gene match: 4. The germline gives CDR1 SEHNR, CDR2 FQNEAQ (reference sequence). The CDR3 is made up of 15 amino acids. CDR3: CASSLEGEGQETQYF. CDR3 bases: TGTGCCAGCAGCTTAGAAGGGGAGGGTCAAGAGACCCAGTACTTC.

The V gene is TRBV7-9, the J gene TRBJ1-1; perhaps TRBD1 as D (5 bases). This CDR3 region has 12 residues. Trimming stripped 4 bases from V and 7 bases from J, with 10 bases between. Germline V gene lookup returns CDR1 SEHNR and CDR2 FQNEAQ (reference sequence). DNA for the CDR3: TGTGCCAGCAGCTCAGGGCTCTTTGAAGCTTTCTTT. It is translated as CASSSGLFEAFF.

The J gene is TRBJ1-1, the V gene TRBV6-5, with TRBD1 identical over 7 bases. Germline CDR1 is MNHEY and CDR2 is SVGAGI. V shed 8 bases, J shed 1 base, and the junction held 1 base outside the gene matches. The CDR3 runs 12 residues. This CDR3 reads CASWTGNTEAFF. The CDR3 region has the DNA TGTGCCAGCTGGACAGGGAACACTGAAGCTTTCTTT.